This TCR beta chain was identified in a study of CD8 T cells in Susac syndrome (dated by TCRdb to the late 2010s). With regard to the full study: Whether CD8+ T cell activation and differentiation in Susac syndrome was antigen driven was tested using repertoire sequencing. CD8+ T cell repertoire clonality was compared between over 9 healthy donors, approximately 14 Susac syndrome patients and around 15 multiple sclerosis patients. What the research found in general, with its limitations: The number of individuals in the TCR sequencing and HLA analysis was acknowledged as relatively small.

The V end gives up 11 bases and the J end 8 bases, leaving 3 bases in the junction not matched to a gene. CDR1 and CDR2 are drawn from the germline V gene: SGHAT, FQNNGV. From the cysteine up to the phenylalanine, the CDR3 has a length of 11 residues. Only the CDR3 region is kept as DNA, spanning 33 bases read in frame from base 1. High-throughput TCR beta sequencing profiled peripheral blood CD8+ and CD4+ T cells from healthy donors, Susac syndrome patients and multiple sclerosis patients. Multiple sclerosis controls were treatment-naive patients with stable or active relapsing-remitting disease fulfilling revised McDonald criteria. Bulk CD8+ and CD4+ T cells were purified by magnetic negative isolation, whereas CD8+ TEMRA cells were enriched by FACS. Blood was collected in EDTA tubes and processed within 24 hours, with PBMCs isolated through density gradient centrifugation. PBMCs intended for TCR sequencing were cryopreserved in liquid nitrogen and thawed later in a water bath at 37 degrees C. Purity of sorted or isolated CD4+, CD8+ and CD8+ TEMRA cells was at least 90%.

With regard to this clonotype: There is no known antigen for this receptor. No qualities accompany the bases; no much larger clone lies one base away.

RNA was extracted using the RNeasy kit, and roughly 0.45 to 1 ug of the RNA was reverse transcribed with random hexamers. The immunoSEQ multiplex PCR assay, covering 54 Vbeta and 13 Jbeta segments, was used to amplify TCR beta CDR3 regions. PCR amplification bias was corrected by using a synthetic template baseline for primer optimization and computational correction. In the source study's methods: Reads were annotated to V, D and J genes according to IMGT and were analyzed with immunoSEQ Analyzer, with only productive sequences retained. Clonality was calculated as one minus the Shannon entropy normalized by log2 of the number of productive unique sequences. Public and private clones were assessed among the 100 most prevalent clones of each patient and control. Susac-specific clones were defined as absent from healthy and MS cohorts, 850 to 1,300 published viral clones and other ImmuneACCESS disease sequences. TCRdb applied fastp at Q25 and MiXCR to the public reads, then kept only in-frame beta chains. Merged by CDR3 protein, the rows form single entries marked with the most common genes and DNA. TCRdb, not the authors, supplied the V and J calls. This sample is represented by approximately 220,000 distinct CDR3 sequences; about 90% of them were singletons. Approximately 0.13% of the sample is held by the ten biggest clonotypes.

Input material: CD8+ T cells from PBMCs. The clonotype originates from a human donor with multiple sclerosis. The chain is assembled from TRBV11-2 and TRBJ2-1; TRBD1 agrees with 10 junctional bases. The nucleotide sequence reads TGTGCCGACGGGACAGGGGATGAGCAGTTCTTC. Translated, this is CADGTGDEQFF.